What follows describes a single T cell receptor beta chain. Assay used: immunoSEQ multiplex PCR; TCRdb lists only in-frame clones, some missing. The sample lists more than 2 million clones, roughly 94% occurring once. This sample was included in a study of shared clonotypes between healthy human individuals. Selected positively for CCR7 and CD45RO-negative, naive CD8 cells excluded terminally differentiated effector memory CD45RA+ cells. Trimming took off 6 bases at V and 7 bases at J, with 13 bases between the two ends. The V gene's germline CDR1 is MNHEY and CDR2 SMNVEV (reference sequence). This CDR3 is 12 amino acids long.

This receptor was taken from a man between 18 and 35 years old in good health. What was sequenced was naive CD8+ T cells sorted from blood. The chain is built from TRBV27 and TRBJ2-7; D unresolved. CDR3 amino acids: CASSIRAGEQYF. DNA of the CDR3: TGTGCCAGCAGCATAAGAGCTGGAGAGCAGTACTTC.